This is a list of T cell receptor beta chains from one sample in a study of blood T cell repertoires in COVID-19. The method was immunoSEQ multiplex PCR; TCRdb's version includes in-frame clones alone and lacks a portion of them. The sample includes 300,000 to 400,000 clones, roughly 86% of them seen just once. Sequenced sample: peripheral blood. These receptors were collected from a woman in her sixties with COVID-19, enrolled during active disease. Each CDR3 is given with its conserved first and last residue. D genes are given only for firm matches. The listing skips clone size in some rows; elsewhere it reads once, few, many or a size class.

.	TRBV15	.	TRBJ2-1	CATSRPQGKRRTGPHDNEQFF	TGTGCCACCAGCAGACCCCAGGGGAAACGAAGAACTGGTCCCCACGACAATGAGCAGTTCTTC
.	TRBV5-1	.	TRBJ2-2	CASSFSTGYTGELFF	TGCGCCAGCAGCTTTAGCACAGGGTATACCGGGGAGCTGTTTTTT
.	TRBV6-5	.	TRBJ1-1	CASSYSASVFTEAFF	TGTGCCAGCAGTTACTCCGCGAGCGTATTCACTGAAGCTTTCTTT
.	TRBV7-9	.	TRBJ1-6	CASSRMGHHSNSPLHF	TGTGCCAGCAGCCGTATGGGACACCACTCCAACTCACCCCTCCACTTT
TRBD1	TRBV6-5	.	TRBJ2-1	CASRPGTGVWNEQFF	TGTGCCAGCAGGCCCGGGACAGGGGTGTGGAATGAGCAGTTCTTC
.	TRBV6-5	.	TRBJ1-2	CASSYLQVGGYTF	TGTGCCAGCAGTTACTTACAGGTGGGGGGCTACACCTTC
TRBD1	TRBV28	few	TRBJ2-3	CASNRGDLTDTQYF	TGTGCCAGCAACAGGGGCGACTTAACAGATACGCAGTATTTT
TRBD1	TRBV5-1	.	TRBJ1-2	CASSTTGGDYGYTF	TGCGCCAGCAGCACGACAGGGGGCGACTATGGCTACACCTTC
TRBD1	TRBV18	.	TRBJ1-1	CASSPPGQLLNTEAFF	TGTGCCAGCTCACCACCGGGACAGCTCTTGAACACTGAAGCTTTCTTT
TRBD1	TRBV4-1	.	TRBJ1-1	CASSLRTGHTEAFF	TGCGCCAGCAGCCTACGGACAGGGCACACTGAAGCTTTCTTT
TRBD1	TRBV4-1	.	TRBJ2-7	CASSQPGTGPYEQYF	TGCGCCAGCAGCCAACCCGGGACAGGTCCCTACGAGCAGTACTTC
TRBD1	TRBV11-3	.	TRBJ2-2	CASSRQGANTGELFF	TGTGCCAGCAGCCGACAGGGGGCGAACACCGGGGAGCTGTTTTTT
TRBD1	TRBV19	.	TRBJ1-4	CASGPRQGIEKLFF	TGTGCCAGTGGACCGAGACAGGGTATTGAAAAACTGTTTTTT
TRBD2	TRBV20-1	once	TRBJ2-3	CSASSRRAGDTDTQYF	TGCAGTGCTAGTAGCCGCCGAGCGGGGGACACAGATACGCAGTATTTT
.	TRBV30	.	TRBJ1-2	CAWSPSRGYGYTF	TGTGCCTGGAGTCCCTCTAGGGGCTATGGCTACACCTTC
.	TRBV7-2	many	TRBJ2-3	CASSFIATSTDTQYF	TGTGCCAGCAGCTTCATAGCGACTAGCACAGATACGCAGTATTTT
.	TRBV6-5	.	TRBJ2-7	CASSSPGGRYEQYF	TGTGCCAGCAGTTCCCCCGGGGGGCGGTACGAGCAGTACTTC
TRBD2	TRBV4-1	.	TRBJ2-7	CASSQGLTGGRLYEQYF	TGCGCCAGCAGCCAAGGTCTGACGGGGGGTAGGCTTTACGAGCAGTACTTC
.	TRBV15	.	TRBJ1-4	CATSARAARNEKLFF	TGTGCCACCAGCGCAAGAGCAGCGCGGAATGAAAAACTGTTTTTT
.	TRBV6-1	.	TRBJ2-7	CASSPQGYEQYF	TGTGCCAGCAGTCCGCAGGGTTACGAGCAGTACTTC
TRBD1	TRBV28	.	TRBJ1-4	CASSRPTGTHEKLFF	TGTGCCAGCAGCCGCCCGACAGGGACGCATGAAAAACTGTTTTTT
.	TRBV6-5	.	TRBJ1-2	CASSRSSGGYTF	TGTGCCAGCAGCCGGAGCTCTGGCGGCTACACCTTC
TRBD1	TRBV2	.	TRBJ1-2	CASTLTGGGTF	TGTGCCAGCACCCTAACAGGGGGGGGAACCTTC